One TCR beta chain is described in this entry. Authors' methods: Estimation of nucleated cell counts was performed using reference gene primer amplification. Profiled with immunoSEQ multiplex PCR; TCRdb holds only in-frame clones, not every one. For V, J and clone size, that table is used; D and trimming come from the DNA. The table shows tens of thousands of clones, with approximately 85% occurring only once. The record originates from a study of blood T cell repertoires in COVID-19. Across the whole study: Material from acute and convalescent COVID-19 was sourced from the United States, Italy and Spain. The cDNA or gDNA used as material had been derived from T cells, B-cell-depleted T cells, or PBMCs.

This TCR derives from a man in his 70s with acute or convalescent COVID-19. Sequencing used peripheral blood.

CDR3 in amino acids: CATGENTGELFF. CDR3 bases: TGTGCCACAGGGGAGAACACCGGGGAGCTGTTTTTT. The chain carries TRBV12-3 or TRBV12-4 and TRBJ2-2; tentatively, D is TRBD1 (6 bases). V was cut by 10 bases and J by 1 base, with 7 bases left in between. The CDR3 totals 12 residues.